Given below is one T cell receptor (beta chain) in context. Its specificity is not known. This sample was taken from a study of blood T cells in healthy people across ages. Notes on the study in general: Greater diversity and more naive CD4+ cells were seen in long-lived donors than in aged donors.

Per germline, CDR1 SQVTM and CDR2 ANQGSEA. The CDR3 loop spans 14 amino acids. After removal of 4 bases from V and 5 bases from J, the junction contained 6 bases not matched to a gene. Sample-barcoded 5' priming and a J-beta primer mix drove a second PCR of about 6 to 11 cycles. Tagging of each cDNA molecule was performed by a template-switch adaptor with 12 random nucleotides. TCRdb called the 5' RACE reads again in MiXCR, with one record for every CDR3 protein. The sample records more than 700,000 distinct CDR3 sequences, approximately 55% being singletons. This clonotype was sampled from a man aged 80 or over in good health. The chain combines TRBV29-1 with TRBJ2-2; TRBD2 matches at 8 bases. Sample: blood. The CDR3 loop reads CSVGSVAGTGELFF. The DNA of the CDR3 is TGCAGCGTTGGATCGGTAGCGGGAACCGGGGAGCTGTTTTTT.